This entry lists 10 T cell receptor beta chains sequenced from one sample in a study of cytomegalovirus exposure and HLA in healthy donors. The PCR employed 60 Vbeta primers together with 13 Jbeta primers. The table came from immunoSEQ multiplex PCR; TCRdb's copy has only in-frame clones and leaves some out. The table shows 200,000 to 250,000 clones, with around four fifths occurring only once. The sequencing input was PBMCs. The receptors shown here come from a woman in her thirties or forties in good health and CMV-seronegative.

The gene calls are TRBV28 and TRBJ1-3; D is perhaps TRBD1 (5 bases). Germline CDR1 and CDR2: MDHEN and SYDVKM. The CDR3 sequence is 15 residues long. The V and J ends lost 2 bases and 3 bases respectively, with 11 bases between them. This CDR3 reads CASSLSDRGGNTIYF. DNA for the CDR3: TGTGCCAGCAGTTTAAGCGATAGGGGTGGAAACACCATATATTTT. The whole variable domain, remainder taken from reference TRBV28 and TRBJ1-3, is DVKVTQSSRYLVKRTGEKVFLECVQDMDHENMFWYRQDPGLGLRLIYFSYDVKMKEKGDIPEGYSVSREKKERFSLILESASTNQTSMYLCASSLSDRGGNTIYFGEGSWLTVV.

The V and J genes are TRBV7-2 and TRBJ1-1; D not resolved. CDR1 is SGHTA, CDR2 FQGNSA, per germline. CDR3 size: 13 residues. V shed 4 bases and J shed 1 base, with 7 bases lying between them. Here the CDR3 reads CASSSQKNTEAFF. Written as DNA, the CDR3 is TGTGCCAGCAGCTCGCAGAAGAACACTGAAGCTTTCTTT. Drawing the rest from reference TRBV7-2 and TRBJ1-1, the complete variable domain is GAGVSQSPSNKVTEKGKDVELRCDPISGHTALYWYRQSLGQGLEFLIYFQGNSAPDKSGLPSDRFSAERTGGSVSTLTIQRTQQEDSAVYLCASSSQKNTEAFFGQGTRLTVV.

The V gene is TRBV11-2, the J gene TRBJ1-2; tentatively, D is TRBD1 (6 bases). Germline V gene data show CDR1 as SGHAT and CDR2 as FQNNGV. V lost 5 bases to trimming and J lost 3 bases, with 10 bases between them. The CDR3 consists of 13 residues. CDR3 in DNA: TGTGCCAGCAGCCCACAGGGTTACTATGGCTACACCTTC. Amino acid sequence: CASSPQGYYGYTF.

The chain recombines TRBV5-6 with TRBJ1-1; unclear D gene. Germline V gene data show CDR1 as SGHDT and CDR2 as YYEEEE. V lost 4 bases, J lost 4 bases, and 14 bases lay in between. The CDR3 totals 14 residues. CDR3 nucleotides: TGTGCCAGCAGCCCCGGTCGCCTACGCACTGAAGCTTTCTTT. It yields the protein CASSPGRLRTEAFF. Full variable domain (outside the CDR3, taken from reference TRBV5-6 and TRBJ1-1): DAGVTQSPTHLIKTRGQQVTLRCSPKSGHDTVSWYQQALGQGPQFIFQYYEEEERQRGNFPDRFSGHQFPNYSSELNVNALLLGDSALYLCASSPGRLRTEAFFGQGTRLTVV.

The rearrangement links TRBV4-2 to TRBJ2-3, with 7 bases lining up with TRBD2. This CDR3 region has 17 residues. Germline CDR1 is LGHNA and CDR2 is YNFKEQ. V dropped 2 bases and J dropped 4; count of bases not matched to a gene: 12. CDR3 protein: CASSQSPRLARSDTQYF. The CDR3 DNA is TGTGCCAGCAGCCAAAGTCCGCGACTAGCTCGTTCAGATACGCAGTATTTT.

The chain combines TRBV27 with TRBJ2-5; tentatively, D is TRBD2 (7 bases). CDR1 and CDR2 (germline): MNHEY, SMNVEV (reference sequence). V lost 4 bases and J lost 4, with 13 bases in between. The length of the CDR3 is 14 residues. The CDR3 spells CASSSGGRPETQYF. CDR3 sequence (DNA): TGTGCCAGCAGTTCCGGGGGGCGCCCAGAGACCCAGTACTTC.

The chain combines TRBV5-6 with TRBJ2-1, with no clear D. CDR3 length: 12 residues. In germline, CDR1 is SGHDT, CDR2 YYEEEE. V lost 4 bases to trimming and J lost 5 bases, with 7 bases between them. The CDR3 spells CASSAENNEQFF. The DNA for the CDR3 is TGTGCCAGCAGCGCGGAAAACAATGAGCAGTTCTTC.

The rearrangement links TRBV10-3 to TRBJ2-7; 8 bases align to TRBD1. With V trimmed by 6 bases and J by 9 bases, 13 bases remained unmatched. The CDR3 length is 14 residues. Germline-derived CDR1 and CDR2 are ENHRY and SYGVKD. CDR3 in amino acids: CAIRPGQDYALQYF. The CDR3 DNA reads TGTGCCATCAGGCCGGGACAGGACTACGCCCTGCAGTACTTC.

The chain recombines TRBV4-1 with TRBJ1-2; 7 positions agree with TRBD1. The CDR3 totals 14 residues. The germline V gene encodes CDR1 MGHRA and CDR2 YSYEKL. J was trimmed by 4 bases and V by 3 bases; bases with no gene match: 5. CDR3: CASSQTGTGYGYTF. The CDR3 bases are TGCGCCAGCAGCCAGACAGGGACTGGCTATGGCTACACCTTC.

The chain combines TRBV5-6 with TRBJ2-7; 13 nucleotides match TRBD2. CDR3 length equals 14 residues. The germline CDR1 and CDR2 sequences are SGHDT and YYEEEE. V shed 4 bases and J 7 bases; nucleotides not matched to a gene: 5. Here the CDR3 reads CASSRGLAGVEQYF. CDR3 bases: TGTGCCAGCAGCCGTGGACTAGCGGGAGTTGAGCAGTACTTC.